The 21 T cell receptor beta chains presented below share a single source sample, sequenced in a study of shared clonotypes between healthy human individuals (dated by TCRdb to 2020 to 2021). The method was the immunoSEQ multiplex PCR assay. TCRdb limited this immuneACCESS table to in-frame rearrangements with V and J called. A share of clones is missing; checked studies link under half to unresolved V genes, and the rest is unexplained. The sample yields fewer than 550,000 clones; over 60% were counted once. The ten largest clones take up about an eighth of the sample. Sequencing was done on a sample of PBMCs. The receptors originated from a woman in her thirties or forties in good health. Some clones in this sample may be carry-over from other donors' samples.

The V call is TRBV28, the J call TRBJ2-3; tentative D call: TRBD2 (5 bases). From germline, CDR1 is MDHEN and CDR2 SYDVKM. V lost 6 bases and J 2 bases, leaving 12 bases between the germline ends. The CDR3 length is 14 residues. CDR3 sequence (DNA): TGTGCCAGCAGACGGGGAGCTCTCACAGATACGCAGTATTTT. As protein: CASRRGALTDTQYF.

This clone was seen just once. A far larger clone is just one base off, so this is likely a read error. The CDR3 sequence is CANSLNNRVRQPQHF. The CDR3 coding sequence is TGCGCCAACAGCTTAAACAACAGGGTTCGCCAGCCCCAGCATTTT. J is TRBJ1-5 and V is TRBV5-1, with D tentatively TRBD1 (6 bases). The CDR3 is 15 amino acids. Looked up from germline, CDR1 is SGHRS and CDR2 is YFSETQ.

The V gene is TRBV7-3, the J gene TRBJ2-7, with D possibly matching TRBD1 (6 bases). The germline V and J ends were trimmed by 0 bases and 7 bases, with 10 bases remaining between them. This CDR3 has 13 residues. Germline CDR1 SGHTA, CDR2 FQGTGA. The CDR3 nucleotides are TGTGCCAGCAGCTTAACGCCAGGGGAAGAGCAGTACTTC. This sequence encodes CASSLTPGEEQYF.

DNA of the CDR3: TGTGCCAGCAGCGCTTCTACCGGGACAGGGGTATCAGATACGCAGTATTTT. Translated: CASSASTGTGVSDTQYF. V gene TRBV9 combines with J gene TRBJ2-3; 10 bases align to TRBD1. The germline V gene encodes CDR1 SGDLS and CDR2 YYNGEE. CDR3 length: 17 amino acids. Unmatched junction bases numbered 11, after V lost 3 bases and J lost 4 bases. Using reference TRBV9 and TRBJ2-3 for the parts outside the CDR3, the full variable domain is DSGVTQTPKHLITATGQRVTLRCSPRSGDLSVYWYQQSLDQGLQFLIQYYNGEERAKGNILERFSAQQFPDLHSELNLSSLELGDSALYFCASSASTGTGVSDTQYFGPGTRLTVL.

About this clone itself: The sample contains more than one DNA sequence encoding this CDR3. V gene TRBV5-8 combines with J gene TRBJ1-4, with D hard to call. Germline V gives CDR1 SGHTS, CDR2 YDEGEE. Trimming removed 4 bases at V and 8 bases at J, with 9 bases between. This CDR3 is 12 amino acids long. The CDR3 nucleotides read TGTGCCAGCAGCGGGGATGGGGAAAAACTGTTTTTT. This sequence encodes CASSGDGEKLFF.

The J gene is TRBJ2-7, the V gene TRBV29-1, with TRBD2 as a possible D gene (5 bases). Germline CDR1 reads SQVTM; CDR2 reads ANQGSEA. CDR3 size: 13 residues. V lost 7 bases and J lost 0, with 13 bases in between. The CDR3, as DNA: TGCAGCGCCGTTAGTGACTACTCCTACGAGCAGTACTTC. Amino acids: CSAVSDYSYEQYF.

This rearrangement joins TRBV7-8 to TRBJ2-5; TRBD2 matches 7 bases. The CDR3 has 13 amino acids. The J segment lost 2 bases and the V segment lost 5 bases, leaving 2 bases of the junction unmatched. The germline V gene encodes CDR1 SGHVS and CDR2 FQNEAQ. CDR3 nucleotides: TGTGCCAGCAGCCCGGGACTACAAGAGACCCAGTACTTC. Translation gives CASSPGLQETQYF.

The chain links TRBV6-1 to TRBJ1-3; D possibly corresponds to TRBD1 (5 bases). Trimming removed 5 bases at V and 0 bases at J, with 11 bases between. The CDR3 spans 15 residues. Germline V gene lookup returns CDR1 MNHNS and CDR2 SASEGT. CDR3 DNA sequence: TGTGCCAGCAGTCCGATGACAGACTCTGGAAACACCATATATTTT. It encodes CASSPMTDSGNTIYF.

This chain uses TRBV11-2 with TRBJ2-1; 8 bases map to TRBD2. V lost 0 bases to trimming and J lost 3 bases; unmatched junction nucleotides: 1. This CDR3 contains 15 residues. CDR1 and CDR2 (germline): SGHAT, FQNNGV. The CDR3 sequence: CASSLDSGIYNEQFF. In DNA, the CDR3 is TGTGCCAGCAGCTTAGATAGCGGGATCTACAATGAGCAGTTCTTC.

J is TRBJ2-1 and V is TRBV7-3; the D gene is possibly TRBD1 (6 bases). The V gene lost 4 bases and the J gene lost 2 bases, with 12 bases spanning the gap. Germline CDR1 SGHTA, CDR2 FQGTGA. The CDR3 sequence is 15 residues long. CDR3 in DNA: TGTGCCAGCAGCTCCCAGGGGTTCCCCTACAATGAGCAGTTCTTC. Protein: CASSSQGFPYNEQFF.

The genes are TRBV7-2 and TRBJ1-1; possible D gene TRBD1, 6 bases. Looked up from germline, CDR1 is SGHTA and CDR2 is FQGNSA. V was shortened by 5 bases and J by 1 base, with 14 bases between the two germline ends. The CDR3 is 15 residues long. This CDR3 reads CASSTNRVSNTEAFF. For the CDR3, the DNA is TGTGCCAGCAGCACCAACAGGGTCTCGAACACTGAAGCTTTCTTT.

The rearrangement joins TRBV18 to TRBJ2-7; D is perhaps TRBD1 (7 bases). Germline-derived CDR1 and CDR2 are KGHSH and LQKENI. The CDR3 is 15 residues long. With 5 bases removed from V and 4 bases from J, the gap between germline ends came to 18 bases. The CDR3: CASSSERQGGYEQYF. The CDR3 DNA reads TGTGCCAGCTCATCGGAACGCCAGGGGGGATACGAGCAGTACTTC.

This clone was seen a handful of times. The J gene is TRBJ1-5, the V gene TRBV28; D not certain. This CDR3 is 17 amino acids long. V lost 5 bases to trimming and J lost 7 bases, with 24 bases between them. Germline CDR1 and CDR2: MDHEN and SYDVKM. DNA for the CDR3: TGTGCCAGCAGTCCCCCGTTGGGCCAATCAAGTAAGCAGCCCCAGCATTTT. Protein product: CASSPPLGQSSKQPQHF.

The chain joins TRBV7-3 to TRBJ2-2, with no clear D. Germline CDR1 and CDR2: SGHTA and FQGTGA. V was clipped by 6 bases and J by 7 bases, with 27 bases between them. This CDR3 comprises 18 residues. Here the CDR3 DNA reads TGTGCCAGCAGATCACACCCCTCCCTGGTTGGGATCCACGGGGAGCTGTTTTTT. Translating gives CASRSHPSLVGIHGELFF. The complete variable domain, with remaining parts taken from reference TRBV7-3 and TRBJ2-2, reads GAGVSQTPSNKVTEKGKYVELRCDPISGHTALYWYRQSLGQGPEFLIYFQGTGAADDSGLPNDRFFAVRPEGSVSTLKIQRTERGDSAVYLCASRSHPSLVGIHGELFFGEGSRLTVL.

V and J are TRBV11-2 and TRBJ2-3; tentatively, D is TRBD2 (5 bases). The CDR3 loop spans 13 amino acids. The germline V and J ends were trimmed by 3 bases and 5 bases, with 9 bases remaining between them. Germline assignment: CDR1 SGHAT and CDR2 FQNNGV. The CDR3 is CASSFSGRDTQYF. Here the CDR3 DNA reads TGTGCCAGCAGCTTTTCGGGGAGAGATACGCAGTATTTT.

Worth noting for this clone: Other DNA sequences in the same sample also yield this CDR3. This chain links TRBV28 with TRBJ1-1, with D hard to call. Germline V gives CDR1 MDHEN, CDR2 SYDVKM. Deletions cut 2 bases from V and 4 bases from J, with 5 bases between. There are 12 residues in the CDR3. The CDR3 here is CASSLRGTEAFF. Written as DNA, the CDR3 is TGTGCCAGCAGTTTACGTGGCACTGAAGCTTTCTTT.

This clone turned up a few times. V gene TRBV15 combines with J gene TRBJ2-7, with D unclear. The length of the CDR3 is 17 residues. Germline assignment: CDR1 LNHNV and CDR2 YYDKDF (reference sequence). Trimming took 1 base from V and 5 from J, leaving 21 bases between them. The CDR3 protein is CATSRGVGSRREHEQYF. CDR3 DNA: TGTGCCACCAGCAGAGGTGTAGGGTCAAGAAGGGAACACGAGCAGTACTTC.

The rearrangement uses TRBV5-1 and TRBJ1-4; the match to TRBD1 covers 7 bases. V gave up 4 bases and J gave up 8 bases; unmatched junction bases: 5. This CDR3 is 13 amino acids long. The germline CDR1 and CDR2 sequences are SGHRS and YFSETQ. As DNA, the CDR3 is TGCGCCAGCAGCCCGACAGGGACAGAAAAACTGTTTTTT. This translates into CASSPTGTEKLFF.

V is TRBV5-1 and J is TRBJ2-4, with D possibly called TRBD1 or TRBD2 (6 bases each). Germline V CDR1 and CDR2: SGHRS, YFSETQ. The CDR3 has 16 amino acids. Trimming took 6 bases from V and 0 from J, leaving 16 bases between them. The CDR3 nucleotides read TGCGCCAGCACCTCGGGGGCCGGGGGAGCCAAAAACATTCAGTACTTC. Protein sequence: CASTSGAGGAKNIQYF.

Comment on this clone: Other DNA sequences in the same sample also yield this CDR3. The chain couples TRBV14 to TRBJ1-1; unclear D gene. CDR1 SGHDN and CDR2 FVKESK come from the germline V gene. Trimming left V 1 base short and J 1 base short, with 4 bases between. The CDR3 totals 13 residues. The CDR3 DNA is TGTGCCAGCAGCCAAGGGCAGAACACTGAAGCTTTCTTT. It specifies CASSQGQNTEAFF.

This clone came up once. V and J are TRBV6-5 and TRBJ1-1; a possible D gene is TRBD1 (6 bases). CDR1 MNHEY and CDR2 SVGAGI come from the germline V gene. There are 14 residues in the CDR3. Trimming took 5 bases from V and 7 from J, leaving 17 bases between them. Here the CDR3 reads CASSPGVQSDEAFF. In nucleotides, the CDR3 is TGTGCCAGCAGTCCAGGGGTACAATCTGATGAAGCTTTCTTT.